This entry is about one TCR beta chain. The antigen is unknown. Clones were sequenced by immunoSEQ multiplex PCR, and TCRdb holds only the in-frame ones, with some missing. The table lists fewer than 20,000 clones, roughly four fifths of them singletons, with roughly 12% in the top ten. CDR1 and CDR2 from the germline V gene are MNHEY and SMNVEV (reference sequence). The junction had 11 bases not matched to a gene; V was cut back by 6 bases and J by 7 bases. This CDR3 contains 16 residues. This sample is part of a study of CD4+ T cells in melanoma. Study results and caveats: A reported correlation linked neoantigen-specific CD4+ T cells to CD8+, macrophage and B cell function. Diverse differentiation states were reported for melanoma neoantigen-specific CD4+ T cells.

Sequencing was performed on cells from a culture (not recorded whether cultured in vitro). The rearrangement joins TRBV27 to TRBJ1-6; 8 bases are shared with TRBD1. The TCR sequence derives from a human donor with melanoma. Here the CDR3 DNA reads TGTGCCAGCAGATCGACAGGGGCGATTGTAAATTCACCCCTCCACTTT. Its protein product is CASRSTGAIVNSPLHF.